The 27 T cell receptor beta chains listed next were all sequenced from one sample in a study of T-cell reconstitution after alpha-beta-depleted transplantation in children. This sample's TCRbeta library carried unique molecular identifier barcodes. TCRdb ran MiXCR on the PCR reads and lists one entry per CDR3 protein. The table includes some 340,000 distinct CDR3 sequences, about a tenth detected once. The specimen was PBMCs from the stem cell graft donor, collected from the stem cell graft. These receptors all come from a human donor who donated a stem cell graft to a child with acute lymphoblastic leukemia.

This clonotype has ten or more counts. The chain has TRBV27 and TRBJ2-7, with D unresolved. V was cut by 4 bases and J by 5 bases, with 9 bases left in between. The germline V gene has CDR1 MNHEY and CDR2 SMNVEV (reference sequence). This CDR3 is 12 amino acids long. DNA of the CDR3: TGTGCCAGCAGTTCCCTTGCCCACGAGCAGTACTTC. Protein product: CASSSLAHEQYF.

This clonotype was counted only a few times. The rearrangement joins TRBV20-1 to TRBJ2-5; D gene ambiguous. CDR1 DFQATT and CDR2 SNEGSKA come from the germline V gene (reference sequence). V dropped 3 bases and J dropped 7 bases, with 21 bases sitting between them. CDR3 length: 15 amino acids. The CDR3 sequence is CSARTSSPVLGTQYF. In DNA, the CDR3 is TGCAGTGCTAGGACCAGCTCCCCCGTATTGGGGACCCAGTACTTC.

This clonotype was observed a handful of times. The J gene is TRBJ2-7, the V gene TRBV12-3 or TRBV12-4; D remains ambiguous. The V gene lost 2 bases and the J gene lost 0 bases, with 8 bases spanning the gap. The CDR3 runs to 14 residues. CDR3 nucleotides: TGTGCCAGCAGTTTATTCGATGCCTCCTACGAGCAGTACTTC. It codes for CASSLFDASYEQYF.

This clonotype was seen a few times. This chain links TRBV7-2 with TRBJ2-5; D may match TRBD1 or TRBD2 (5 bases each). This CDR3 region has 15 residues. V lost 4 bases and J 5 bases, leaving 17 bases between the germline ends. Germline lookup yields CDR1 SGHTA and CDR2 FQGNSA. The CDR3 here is CASSSRAKGTETQYF. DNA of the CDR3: TGTGCCAGCAGCTCCCGGGCCAAGGGGACCGAGACCCAGTACTTC.

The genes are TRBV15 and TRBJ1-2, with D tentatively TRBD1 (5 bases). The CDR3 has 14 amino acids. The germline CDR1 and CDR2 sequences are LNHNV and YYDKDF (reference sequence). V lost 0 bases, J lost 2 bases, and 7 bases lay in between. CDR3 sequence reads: CATSRDQGNYGYTF. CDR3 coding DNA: TGTGCCACCAGCAGAGATCAGGGAAACTATGGCTACACCTTC.

CDR3 sequence reads: CASSLPGRGPNYGYTF. DNA of the CDR3: TGTGCCAGCAGTTTACCGGGGCGGGGGCCCAACTATGGCTACACCTTC. This chain connects TRBV12-3 or TRBV12-4 to TRBJ1-2, with D possibly matching TRBD1 (6 bases). V dropped 2 bases and J dropped 2 bases, with 15 bases sitting between them. CDR3 size: 16 residues.

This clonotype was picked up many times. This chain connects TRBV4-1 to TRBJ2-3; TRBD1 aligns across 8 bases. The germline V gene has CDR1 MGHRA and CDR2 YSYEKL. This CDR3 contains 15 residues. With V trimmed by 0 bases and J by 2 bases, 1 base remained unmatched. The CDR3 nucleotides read TGCGCCAGCAGCCAAGAGGACAGGGCCACAGATACGCAGTATTTT. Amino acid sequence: CASSQEDRATDTQYF.

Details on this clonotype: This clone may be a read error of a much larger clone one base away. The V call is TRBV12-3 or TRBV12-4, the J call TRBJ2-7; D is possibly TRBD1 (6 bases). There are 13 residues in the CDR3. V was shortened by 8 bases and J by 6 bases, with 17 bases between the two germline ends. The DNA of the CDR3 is TGTGCCAGCGGGAAACAGGGAGAGCCCGAGCAGTACTTC. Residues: CASGKQGEPEQYF.

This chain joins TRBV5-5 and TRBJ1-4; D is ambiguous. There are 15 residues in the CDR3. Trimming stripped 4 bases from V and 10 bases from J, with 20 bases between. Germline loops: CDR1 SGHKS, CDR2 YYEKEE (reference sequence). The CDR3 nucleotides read TGTGCCAGCAGCCGAGGAAGCTTCCCCGATGGAAAACTGTTTTTT. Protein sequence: CASSRGSFPDGKLFF.

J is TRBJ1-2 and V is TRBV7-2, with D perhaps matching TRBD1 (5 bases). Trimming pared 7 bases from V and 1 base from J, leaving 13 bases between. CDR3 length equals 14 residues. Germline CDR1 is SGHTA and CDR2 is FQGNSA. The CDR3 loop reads CASIKEGFNYGYTF. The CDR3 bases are TGTGCCAGCATCAAAGAGGGGTTTAACTATGGCTACACCTTC. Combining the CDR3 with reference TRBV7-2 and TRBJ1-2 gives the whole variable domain GAGVSQSPSNKVTEKGKDVELRCDPISGHTALYWYRQSLGQGLEFLIYFQGNSAPDKSGLPSDRFSAERTGGSVSTLTIQRTQQEDSAVYLCASIKEGFNYGYTFGSGTRLTVV.

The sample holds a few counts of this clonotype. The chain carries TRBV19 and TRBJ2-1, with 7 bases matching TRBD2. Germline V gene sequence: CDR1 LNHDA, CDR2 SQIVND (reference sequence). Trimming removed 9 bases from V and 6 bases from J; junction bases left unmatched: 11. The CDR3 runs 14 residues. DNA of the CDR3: TGTGCCAGCCAAAAATGGGGGGAGGGCAATGAGCAGTTCTTC. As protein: CASQKWGEGNEQFF.

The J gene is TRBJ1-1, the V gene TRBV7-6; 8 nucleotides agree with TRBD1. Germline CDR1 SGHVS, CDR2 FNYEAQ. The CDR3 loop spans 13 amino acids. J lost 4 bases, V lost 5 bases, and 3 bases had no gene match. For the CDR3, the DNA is TGTGCCAGCAGCCCGGGACAGGTCACTGAAGCTTTCTTT. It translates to CASSPGQVTEAFF.

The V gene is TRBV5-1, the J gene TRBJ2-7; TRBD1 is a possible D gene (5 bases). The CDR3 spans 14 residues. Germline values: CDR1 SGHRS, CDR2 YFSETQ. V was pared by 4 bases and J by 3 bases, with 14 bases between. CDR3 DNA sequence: TGCGCCAGCAGCCTGACTGCACAGGTCTACGAGCAGTACTTC. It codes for CASSLTAQVYEQYF.

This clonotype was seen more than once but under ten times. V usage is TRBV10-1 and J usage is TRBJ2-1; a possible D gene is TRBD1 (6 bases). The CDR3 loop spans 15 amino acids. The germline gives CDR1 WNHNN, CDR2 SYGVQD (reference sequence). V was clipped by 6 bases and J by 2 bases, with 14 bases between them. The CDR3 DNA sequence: TGCGCCAGCAGCCCAACAGGGATTACCTACAATGAGCAGTTCTTC. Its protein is CASSPTGITYNEQFF.

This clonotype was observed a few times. Here the CDR3 DNA reads TGTGCCAGCAGCTTAGACGGGCAAGGGGGCGGTAATACGCAGTATTTT. It specifies CASSLDGQGGGNTQYF. This sequence joins TRBV7-9 and TRBJ2-3, with TRBD1 matching over 7 bases. Germline CDR1 reads SEHNR; CDR2 reads FQNEAQ (reference sequence). The junction had 11 bases not matched to a gene; V was cut back by 1 base and J by 7 bases. The CDR3 length is 16 residues.

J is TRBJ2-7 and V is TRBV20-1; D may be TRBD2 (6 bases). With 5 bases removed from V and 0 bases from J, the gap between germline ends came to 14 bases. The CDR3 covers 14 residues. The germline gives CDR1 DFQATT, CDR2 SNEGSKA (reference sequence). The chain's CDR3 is CSASLAPSSYEQYF. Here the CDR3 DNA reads TGCAGTGCTTCCCTAGCGCCTAGCTCCTACGAGCAGTACTTC.

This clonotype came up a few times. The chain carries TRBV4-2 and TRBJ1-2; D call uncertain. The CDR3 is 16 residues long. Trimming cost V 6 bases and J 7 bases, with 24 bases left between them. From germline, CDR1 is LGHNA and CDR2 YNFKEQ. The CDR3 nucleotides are TGTGCCAGCAGTCGAATTGACCCCAATTTAGGGCTTGGCTACACCTTC. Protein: CASSRIDPNLGLGYTF.

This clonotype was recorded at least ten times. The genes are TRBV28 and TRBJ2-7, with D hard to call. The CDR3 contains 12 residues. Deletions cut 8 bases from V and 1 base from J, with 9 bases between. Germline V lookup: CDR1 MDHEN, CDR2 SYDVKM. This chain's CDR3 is CASCGDSYEQYF. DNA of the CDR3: TGTGCCAGCTGTGGGGATTCCTACGAGCAGTACTTC.

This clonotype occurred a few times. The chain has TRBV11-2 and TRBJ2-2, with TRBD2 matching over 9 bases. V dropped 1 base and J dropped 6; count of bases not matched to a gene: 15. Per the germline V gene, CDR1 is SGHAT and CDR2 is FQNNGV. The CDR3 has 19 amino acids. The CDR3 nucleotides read TGTGCCAGCAGCTTAGTTGGCGGTAGCGGGAGTATTCCTCCCGGGGAGCTGTTTTTT. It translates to CASSLVGGSGSIPPGELFF.

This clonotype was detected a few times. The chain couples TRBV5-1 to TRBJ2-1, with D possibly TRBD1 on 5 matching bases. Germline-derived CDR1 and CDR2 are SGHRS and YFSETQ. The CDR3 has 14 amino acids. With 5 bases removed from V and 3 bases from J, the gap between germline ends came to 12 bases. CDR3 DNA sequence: TGCGCCAGCAGTTCTCAGGGAAACTACAATGAGCAGTTCTTC. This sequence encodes CASSSQGNYNEQFF.

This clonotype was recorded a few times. In nucleotides, the CDR3 is TGTGCCAGCAGCTTAGGCCTGTGGGGTATGAATTCACCCCTCCACTTT. This encodes CASSLGLWGMNSPLHF. The chain joins TRBV13 to TRBJ1-6; D gene unclear. Germline-derived CDR1 and CDR2 are PRHDT and FYEKMQ (reference sequence). The V gene lost 0 bases and the J gene lost 7 bases, with 13 bases spanning the gap. CDR3 length: 16 amino acids. The full variable domain, completed using reference TRBV13 and TRBJ1-6, is AAGVIQSPRHLIKEKRETATLKCYPIPRHDTVYWYQQGPGQDPQFLISFYEKMQSDKGSIPDRFSAQQFSDYHSELNMSSLELGDSALYFCASSLGLWGMNSPLHFGNGTRLTVT.

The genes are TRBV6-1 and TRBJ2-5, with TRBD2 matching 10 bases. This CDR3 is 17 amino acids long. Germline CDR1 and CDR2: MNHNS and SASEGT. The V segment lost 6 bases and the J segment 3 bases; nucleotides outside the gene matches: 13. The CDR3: CASSPARSSGREETQYF. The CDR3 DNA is TGTGCCAGCAGCCCGGCGAGGTCTAGCGGGAGAGAAGAGACCCAGTACTTC.

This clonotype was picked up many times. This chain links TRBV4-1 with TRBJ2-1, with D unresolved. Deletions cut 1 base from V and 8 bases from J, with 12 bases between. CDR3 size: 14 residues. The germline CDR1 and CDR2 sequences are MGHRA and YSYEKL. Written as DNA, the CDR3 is TGCGCCAGCAGCCAAGGATTGACGGCCTATGAGCAGTTCTTC. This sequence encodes CASSQGLTAYEQFF.

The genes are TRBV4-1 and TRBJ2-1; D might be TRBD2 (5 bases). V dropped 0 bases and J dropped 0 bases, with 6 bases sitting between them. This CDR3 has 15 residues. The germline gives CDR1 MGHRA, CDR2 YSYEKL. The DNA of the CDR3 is TGCGCCAGCAGCCAAGATACTAGCTCCTACAATGAGCAGTTCTTC. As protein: CASSQDTSSYNEQFF.

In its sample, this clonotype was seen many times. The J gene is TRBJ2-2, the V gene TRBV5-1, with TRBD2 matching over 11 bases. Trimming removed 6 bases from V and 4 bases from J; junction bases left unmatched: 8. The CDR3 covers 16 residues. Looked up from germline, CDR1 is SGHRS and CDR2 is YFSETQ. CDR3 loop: CASTKTGTSGTGELFF. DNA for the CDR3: TGCGCCAGCACCAAAACCGGGACTAGCGGCACCGGGGAGCTGTTTTTT.

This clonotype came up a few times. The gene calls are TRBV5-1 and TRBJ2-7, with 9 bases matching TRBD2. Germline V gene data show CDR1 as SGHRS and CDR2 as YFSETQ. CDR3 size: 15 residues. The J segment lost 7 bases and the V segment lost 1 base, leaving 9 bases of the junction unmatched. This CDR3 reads CASSLTGLATGEQYF. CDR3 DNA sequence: TGCGCCAGCAGCTTGACAGGACTAGCGACCGGGGAGCAGTACTTC.

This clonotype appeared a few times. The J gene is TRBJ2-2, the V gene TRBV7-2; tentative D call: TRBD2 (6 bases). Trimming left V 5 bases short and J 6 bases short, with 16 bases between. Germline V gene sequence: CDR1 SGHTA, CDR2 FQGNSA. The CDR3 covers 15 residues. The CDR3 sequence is CASSARLGRPGELFF. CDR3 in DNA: TGTGCCAGCAGCGCCCGACTAGGTCGACCCGGGGAGCTGTTTTTT. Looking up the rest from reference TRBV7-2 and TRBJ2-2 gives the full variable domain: GAGVSQSPSNKVTEKGKDVELRCDPISGHTALYWYRQSLGQGLEFLIYFQGNSAPDKSGLPSDRFSAERTGGSVSTLTIQRTQQEDSAVYLCASSARLGRPGELFFGEGSRLTVL.